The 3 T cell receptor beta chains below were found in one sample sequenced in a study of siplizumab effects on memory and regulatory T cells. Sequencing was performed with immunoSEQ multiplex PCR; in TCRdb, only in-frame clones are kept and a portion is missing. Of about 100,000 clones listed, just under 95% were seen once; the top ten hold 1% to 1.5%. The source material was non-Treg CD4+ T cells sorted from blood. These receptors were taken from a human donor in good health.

The CDR3 bases are TGTGCCAGCTACCCAAGGGGAGGACAGCCCCAGCATTTT. It codes for CASYPRGGQPQHF. J is TRBJ1-5 and V is TRBV6-1; weak D call: TRBD1 (5 bases). Trimming shortened V by 8 bases and J by 7 bases, and 15 bases separated the two germline ends. CDR1 is MNHNS, CDR2 SASEGT, per germline. CDR3 length equals 13 residues.

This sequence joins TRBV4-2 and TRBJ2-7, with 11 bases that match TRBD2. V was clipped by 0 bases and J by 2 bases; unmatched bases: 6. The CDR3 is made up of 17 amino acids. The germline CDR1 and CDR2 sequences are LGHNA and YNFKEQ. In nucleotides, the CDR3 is TGTGCCAGCAGCCAAGAACTAGCGGGAGTTGGGCCCTACGAGCAGTACTTC. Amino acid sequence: CASSQELAGVGPYEQYF.

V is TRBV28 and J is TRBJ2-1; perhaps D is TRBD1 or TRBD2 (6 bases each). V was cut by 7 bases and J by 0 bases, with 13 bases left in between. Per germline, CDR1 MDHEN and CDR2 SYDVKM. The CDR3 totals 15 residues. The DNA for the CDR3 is TGTGCCAGCACCCGAGGAGGGGGCTCCTACAATGAGCAGTTCTTC. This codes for CASTRGGGSYNEQFF.